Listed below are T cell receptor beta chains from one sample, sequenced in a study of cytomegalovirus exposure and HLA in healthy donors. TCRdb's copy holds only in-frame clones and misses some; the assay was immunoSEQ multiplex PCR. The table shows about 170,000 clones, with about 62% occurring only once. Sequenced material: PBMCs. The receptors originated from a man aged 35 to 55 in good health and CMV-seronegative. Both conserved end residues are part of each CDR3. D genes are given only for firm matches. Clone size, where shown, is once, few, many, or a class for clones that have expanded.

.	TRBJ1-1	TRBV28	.	CASSPTIDTEAFF	TGTGCCAGCAGTCCTACCATCGACACTGAAGCTTTCTTT
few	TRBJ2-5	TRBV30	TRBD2	CAWSELAGVQETQYF	TGTGCCTGGAGTGAGCTAGCGGGGGTACAAGAGACCCAGTACTTC
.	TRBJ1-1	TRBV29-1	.	CSVGGGQGSPEAFF	TGCAGCGTTGGAGGGGGTCAGGGGAGTCCTGAAGCTTTCTTT
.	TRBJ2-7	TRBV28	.	CASSLYSPQAYEQYF	TGTGCCAGCAGTTTGTATAGCCCACAGGCCTACGAGCAGTACTTC
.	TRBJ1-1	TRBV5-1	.	CASSPADSPRNTEAFF	TGCGCCAGCAGCCCTGCGGACAGCCCTAGGAACACTGAAGCTTTCTTT
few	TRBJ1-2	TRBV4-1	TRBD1	CASSQSGQGKNYGYTF	TGCGCCAGCAGCCAAAGTGGACAGGGGAAGAACTATGGCTACACCTTC
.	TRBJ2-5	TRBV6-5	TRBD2	CASSYHRAGGGETQYF	TGTGCCAGCAGTTACCATCGGGCGGGAGGAGGGGAGACCCAGTACTTC
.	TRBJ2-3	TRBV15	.	CATSREILAGGETDTQYF	TGTGCCACCAGCAGAGAAATACTGGCGGGCGGGGAAACAGATACGCAGTATTTT
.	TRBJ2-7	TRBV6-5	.	CASSYADSYEQYF	TGTGCCAGCAGTTACGCCGACAGCTACGAGCAGTACTTC
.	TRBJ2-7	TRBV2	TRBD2	CASRLAGEQYF	TGTGCCAGCAGATTAGCGGGTGAGCAGTACTTC
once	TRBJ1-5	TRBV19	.	CASSIDFAGQPQHF	TGTGCCAGTAGTATAGACTTCGCGGGCCAGCCCCAGCATTTT
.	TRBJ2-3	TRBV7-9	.	CASSLWAGNTDTQYF	TGTGCCAGCAGCTTATGGGCGGGGAACACAGATACGCAGTATTTT
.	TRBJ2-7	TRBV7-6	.	CASSPRQALYEQYF	TGTGCCAGCAGTCCCAGACAGGCCCTCTACGAGCAGTACTTC
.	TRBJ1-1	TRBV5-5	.	CASSLGVTGDTEAFF	TGTGCCAGCAGCTTGGGCGTCACAGGAGACACTGAAGCTTTCTTT
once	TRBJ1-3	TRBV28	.	CASSLDRGGNTIYF	TGTGCCAGCAGTCTAGACCGGGGTGGAAACACCATATATTTT
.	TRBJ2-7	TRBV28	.	CASSSGLLNYEQYF	TGTGCCAGCAGTTCAGGACTCCTAAACTACGAGCAGTACTTC
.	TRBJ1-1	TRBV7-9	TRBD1	CASSFAGGVGAFF	TGTGCCAGCAGCTTTGCAGGGGGCGTTGGGGCTTTCTTT
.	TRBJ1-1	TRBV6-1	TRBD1	CASSGTGWTEAFF	TGTGCCAGCAGTGGGACAGGGTGGACTGAAGCTTTCTTT
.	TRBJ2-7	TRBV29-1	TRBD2	CSVGPRLAGGYEQYF	TGCAGCGTTGGGCCCCGACTAGCGGGAGGATACGAGCAGTACTTC
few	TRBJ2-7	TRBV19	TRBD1	CASSLGQGPYEQYF	TGTGCCAGTAGCCTCGGACAGGGGCCCTACGAGCAGTACTTC
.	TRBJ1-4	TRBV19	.	CASSIDRAGVREKLFF	TGTGCCAGTAGTATAGATCGGGCAGGGGTACGGGAAAAACTGTTTTTT
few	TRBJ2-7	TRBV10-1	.	CASRPDISYEQYF	TGCGCCAGCAGGCCAGATATCTCCTACGAGCAGTACTTC
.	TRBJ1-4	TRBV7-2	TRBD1	CASSLGGTGDEKLFF	TGTGCCAGCAGCTTAGGTGGGACAGGGGATGAAAAACTGTTTTTT
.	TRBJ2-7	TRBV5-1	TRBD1	CASSRGQGSSYEQYF	TGCGCCAGCAGCCGGGGACAGGGAAGCTCCTACGAGCAGTACTTC
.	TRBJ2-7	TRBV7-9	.	CASSGHLSSYEQYF	TGTGCCAGCAGCGGACACCTGAGCTCCTACGAGCAGTACTTC
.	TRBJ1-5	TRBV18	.	CASSPRQGNQPQHF	TGTGCCAGCTCACCACGTCAGGGGAATCAGCCCCAGCATTTT
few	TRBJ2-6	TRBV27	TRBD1	CASLSGTAGANVLTF	TGTGCCAGCCTATCAGGGACAGCTGGGGCCAACGTCCTGACTTTC
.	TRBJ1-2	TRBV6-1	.	CASSGTGANYGYTF	TGTGCCAGCAGTGGAACGGGAGCTAACTATGGCTACACCTTC
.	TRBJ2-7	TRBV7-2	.	CASSLVVAELSYEQYF	TGTGCCAGCAGCTTAGTGGTAGCGGAGCTCTCCTACGAGCAGTACTTC
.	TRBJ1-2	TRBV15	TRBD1	CATSTGGKYGYTF	TGTGCCACCAGCACAGGGGGGAAGTATGGCTACACCTTC
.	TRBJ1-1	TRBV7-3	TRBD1	CASSPAGGEGTEAFF	TGTGCCAGCAGCCCCGCAGGGGGCGAGGGGACTGAAGCTTTCTTT
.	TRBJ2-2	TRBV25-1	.	CASRKSTGELFF	TGTGCCAGCAGGAAGAGCACCGGGGAGCTGTTTTTT
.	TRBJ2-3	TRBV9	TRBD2	CASSVGTSGGDRTDTQYF	TGTGCCAGCAGCGTAGGGACTAGCGGGGGCGATCGCACAGATACGCAGTATTTT
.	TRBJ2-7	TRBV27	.	CASSLWGGESYEQYF	TGTGCCAGCAGTTTATGGGGGGGCGAGTCCTACGAGCAGTACTTC
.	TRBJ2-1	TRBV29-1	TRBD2	CSVRREGSSYNEQFF	TGCAGCGTTCGAAGGGAGGGGAGCTCCTACAATGAGCAGTTCTTC
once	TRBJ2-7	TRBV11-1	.	CASSQAIIGYEQYF	TGTGCCAGCAGCCAGGCCATAATCGGCTACGAGCAGTACTTC
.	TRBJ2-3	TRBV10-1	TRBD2	CASSLTRLTSGSITDTQYF	TGCGCCAGCAGCCTGACCCGACTAACTAGCGGGAGTATAACAGATACGCAGTATTTT
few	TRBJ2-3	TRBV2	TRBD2	CASRARTGTRTDTQYF	TGTGCCAGCAGGGCCCGAACCGGGACTAGAACAGATACGCAGTATTTT
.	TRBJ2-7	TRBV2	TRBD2	CASSAFGGSSYEQYF	TGTGCCAGCAGCGCATTCGGGGGGAGCTCCTACGAGCAGTACTTC
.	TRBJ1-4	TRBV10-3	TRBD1	CAISRTGTTNEKLFF	TGTGCCATCAGTAGGACAGGGACAACTAATGAAAAACTGTTTTTT